This TCR beta chain was obtained from a study of OX40 agonist ivuxolimab in advanced cancers. Study-wide points: Patients who responded partially at 0.1-3.0 mg/kg showed clonal expansion ranking among the lowest.

The germline V gene encodes CDR1 MDHEN and CDR2 SYDVKM. Trimming left V 5 bases short and J 3 bases short, with 15 bases between. The CDR3 totals 15 residues. Produced via immunoSEQ multiplex PCR; TCRdb's table is partial and in-frame only. In the table there are 55,000 to 75,000 clones, 85% of which are singletons. Concerning this clone: Its antigen is not known.

Specimen: CD4+ or CD8+ T cells sorted from blood, collected in a trial of the OX40 agonist ivuxolimab. The chain combines TRBV28 with TRBJ2-3, with D perhaps matching TRBD2 (6 bases). This TCR derives from an adult with an advanced solid tumor such as melanoma, head and neck, liver or kidney cancer. The CDR3 here is CASSKRGGPTDTQYF. In DNA, the CDR3 is TGTGCCAGCAGTAAAAGAGGAGGGCCTACAGATACGCAGTATTTT.